This T cell receptor (beta chain) was identified in a study of blood T cell repertoires in COVID-19. Study-level information: Material from acute and convalescent COVID-19 was sourced from the United States, Italy and Spain.

This CDR3 contains 13 residues. Germline V CDR1 and CDR2: SGHTA, FQGNSA. Trimming pared 0 bases from V and 6 bases from J, leaving 6 bases between. This clone was seen at least ten times. Clones were sequenced by immunoSEQ multiplex PCR, and TCRdb holds only the in-frame ones, with some missing. Among 220,000 or so clones listed, about 88% were seen once. Sample: peripheral blood. This chain joins TRBV7-2 and TRBJ2-1; D is possibly TRBD2 (5 bases). This clonotype was sampled from a woman aged 45-59 years with COVID-19, enrolled during active disease. The CDR3 loop reads CASSLAGSNEQFF. The CDR3 DNA reads as TGTGCCAGCAGCTTAGCAGGGAGCAATGAGCAGTTCTTC. Together with reference TRBV7-2 and TRBJ2-1, the CDR3 gives the full variable domain: GAGVSQSPSNKVTEKGKDVELRCDPISGHTALYWYRQSLGQGLEFLIYFQGNSAPDKSGLPSDRFSAERTGGSVSTLTIQRTQQEDSAVYLCASSLAGSNEQFFGPGTRLTVL.